These 28 T cell receptor beta chains originate from one sample sequenced in a study of T cell repertoires in cytomegalovirus infection. MiXCR, applied by TCRdb to the reads, yields one record per CDR3 protein. The sample has 350,000 to 500,000 distinct CDR3 sequences, roughly 31% seen once. The sequenced sample was PBMCs. These receptors were obtained from a human donor in good health (CMV status not recorded). Some clones in this sample may be carry-over from other donors' samples.

This clonotype was counted only a few times. The chain links TRBV6-6 to TRBJ2-6; the match to TRBD1 covers 8 bases. The CDR3 spans 15 residues. The V segment lost 5 bases and the J segment 2 bases; nucleotides outside the gene matches: 2. Germline V gives CDR1 MNHNY, CDR2 SVGAGI (reference sequence). The CDR3 region is CASSVQGAGANVLTF. In DNA form, the CDR3 reads TGTGCCAGCAGTGTACAGGGGGCTGGGGCCAACGTCCTGACTTTC.

This clonotype has just a few counts. The chain joins TRBV7-6 to TRBJ1-2; perhaps TRBD1 as D (5 bases). Trimming shortened V by 8 bases and J by 5 bases, and 9 bases separated the two germline ends. The germline V gene encodes CDR1 SGHVS and CDR2 FNYEAQ. There are 11 residues in the CDR3. CDR3 DNA: TGTGCCAGCTTTGGGGGGTATGGCTACACCTTC. Encoded protein: CASFGGYGYTF.

The rearrangement links TRBV7-9 to TRBJ2-5, with 7 bases fitting TRBD1. The CDR3 has 17 amino acids. Trimming removed 0 bases from V and 4 bases from J; junction bases left unmatched: 11. Germline-derived CDR1 and CDR2 are SEHNR and FQNEAQ (reference sequence). This CDR3 is CASSLAFDRDLVETQYF. In nucleotides, the CDR3 is TGTGCCAGCAGCTTAGCCTTCGACAGGGATTTGGTAGAGACCCAGTACTTC.

CDR3 region: CASSPPGDYGYTF. The CDR3 nucleotides read TGTGCCAGCAGCCCCCCCGGAGACTATGGCTACACCTTC. The chain couples TRBV7-9 to TRBJ1-2; D is unclear. The CDR3 is 13 residues long. Germline V lookup: CDR1 SEHNR, CDR2 FQNEAQ (reference sequence). V lost 5 bases and J 3 bases, leaving 10 bases between the germline ends.

This sequence joins TRBV27 and TRBJ1-2; 9 bases fit TRBD1. This CDR3 contains 17 residues. J gave up 7 bases and V 3 bases, and 15 bases lay outside the gene matches. Germline loops: CDR1 MNHEY, CDR2 SMNVEV (reference sequence). Here the CDR3 reads CASSFRARDRARAGYTF. The CDR3 DNA follows: TGTGCCAGCAGTTTTAGGGCCCGGGACAGGGCCCGTGCTGGCTACACCTTC.

The chain recombines TRBV7-8 with TRBJ2-7, with TRBD2 as a possible D gene (5 bases). Germline CDR1 and CDR2: SGHVS and FQNEAQ. This CDR3 has 15 residues. The V end was cut by 1 base, the J end by 2 bases, with 12 bases between. The CDR3 here is CASSLGAGDTYEQYF. The CDR3 nucleotides are TGTGCCAGCAGCTTAGGGGCCGGGGATACCTACGAGCAGTACTTC. The variable domain in full, with the rest retrieved from reference TRBV7-8 and TRBJ2-7, is GAGVSQSPRYKVAKRGQDVALRCDPISGHVSLFWYQQALGQGPEFLTYFQNEAQLDKSGLPSDRFFAERPEGSVSTLKIQRTQQEDSAVYLCASSLGAGDTYEQYFGPGTRLTVT.

The V call is TRBV4-3, the J call TRBJ2-7; D gene unclear. The CDR3 runs 14 residues. Trimming stripped 0 bases from V and 2 bases from J, with 8 bases between. CDR1 and CDR2 (germline): LGHNA, YSLEER. CDR3 in DNA: TGCGCCAGCAGCCAAGAGAATCAGCCCTACGAGCAGTACTTC. It translates to CASSQENQPYEQYF.

This clonotype occurred a few times. The chain employs TRBV18 and TRBJ2-3; TRBD2 matches at 7 bases. The CDR3 has 13 residues. V trimming: 3 bases; J trimming: 9 bases; junction bases outside the gene matches: 6. Per germline, CDR1 KGHSH and CDR2 LQKENI. CDR3 loop: CASSPTSMGTQYF. In DNA form, the CDR3 reads TGTGCCAGCTCACCGACTAGCATGGGAACGCAGTATTTT.

This clonotype was seen many times. This chain connects TRBV7-2 to TRBJ2-1; D gene uncertain. CDR3 size: 13 residues. The V gene lost 5 bases and the J gene lost 5 bases, with 10 bases spanning the gap. Germline CDR1 SGHTA, CDR2 FQGNSA. CDR3 region: CASSPPNDNEQFF. The CDR3 DNA reads as TGTGCCAGCAGCCCGCCCAACGACAATGAGCAGTTCTTC.

This clonotype was counted many times. This chain joins TRBV10-3 and TRBJ2-1; D remains ambiguous. The CDR3 totals 13 residues. CDR1 is ENHRY, CDR2 SYGVKD, per germline. V shed 4 bases and J shed 8 bases, with 12 bases lying between them. The CDR3 DNA reads TGTGCCATCAGTGCTCCCTCTGGGGATGAGCAGTTCTTC. Translating gives CAISAPSGDEQFF.

The chain couples TRBV19 to TRBJ2-5; 7 bases agree with TRBD2. The J segment lost 2 bases and the V segment lost 8 bases, leaving 17 bases of the junction unmatched. Germline V gene lookup returns CDR1 LNHDA and CDR2 SQIVND (reference sequence). The CDR3 is 17 residues long. CDR3 bases: TGTGCCAGTCAAACATCGGCTTTCCTAGCGGAACAAGAGACCCAGTACTTC. It translates to CASQTSAFLAEQETQYF.

On this clonotype: Relative to the germline gene, one junction end is altered; a read error may explain this. The rearrangement joins TRBV7-9 to TRBJ2-4, with TRBD1 identical over 8 bases. Germline assignment: CDR1 SEHNR and CDR2 FQNEAQ (reference sequence). The CDR3 is made up of 15 amino acids. CDR3 DNA sequence: TGTGTCAGCAGCCTAGGACAGGGCGACAAAAACATTCAGTACTTC. Translation: CVSSLGQGDKNIQYF.

This chain uses TRBV25-1 with TRBJ2-7; D is unresolved. The germline gives CDR1 MGHDK, CDR2 SYGVNS. Between the trimmed V and J ends, which lost 5 bases and 2 bases, there was a span of 16 bases. There are 15 residues in the CDR3. Here the CDR3 DNA reads TGTGCCAGCAGTAGAAGCCCGCAACCCCCCTACGAGCAGTACTTC. The encoded protein is CASSRSPQPPYEQYF.

The chain has TRBV6-1 and TRBJ1-5; D perhaps matches TRBD1 (6 bases). There are 14 residues in the CDR3. Deletions cut 5 bases from V and 7 bases from J, with 15 bases between. Germline V CDR1 and CDR2: MNHNS, SASEGT. The CDR3 bases are TGTGCCAGCAGTCCGAACAGGGAACGGCAGCCCCAGCATTTT. Amino acids: CASSPNRERQPQHF.

This clonotype was seen a few times. The chain joins TRBV10-2 to TRBJ2-3, with TRBD2 matching over 12 bases. Looked up from germline, CDR1 is WSHSY and CDR2 is SAAADI. This CDR3 is 14 amino acids long. The V and J ends lost 8 bases and 7 bases, in that order; junction bases with no gene match: 7. In nucleotides, the CDR3 is TGCGCCAGCGGTACTAGCGGGGGGCTGAATACGCAGTATTTT. It translates to CASGTSGGLNTQYF.

Concerning this clonotype itself: A read error may account for a junction end that differs from germline. The V call is TRBV11-2, the J call TRBJ1-2; 8 bases are a match to TRBD1. The CDR3 loop spans 15 amino acids. Germline CDR1 and CDR2: SGHAT and FQNNGV. This chain's CDR3 is CASSEGQENNYGYPF. CDR3 nucleotides: TGTGCCAGCAGCGAGGGACAGGAAAACAACTATGGCTACCCCTTC.

This clonotype was counted many times. CDR3 nucleotide sequence: TGTGCCAGCAGCTCGGGACTGATCAACGAGCAGTACTTC. It is translated as CASSSGLINEQYF. This rearrangement joins TRBV7-6 to TRBJ2-7; D may be TRBD2 (6 bases). Trimming took 4 bases from V and 5 from J, leaving 12 bases between them. The germline V gene has CDR1 SGHVS and CDR2 FNYEAQ. The CDR3 covers 13 residues.

In its sample, this clonotype was seen many times. V and J are TRBV7-8 and TRBJ1-6, with TRBD1 as a possible D gene (5 bases). Trimming stripped 5 bases from V and 4 bases from J, with 12 bases between. The germline V gene encodes CDR1 SGHVS and CDR2 FQNEAQ. CDR3 length equals 15 residues. DNA of the CDR3: TGTGCCAGCAGCCCGGGGACCACGTATAATTCACCCCTCCACTTT. This sequence encodes CASSPGTTYNSPLHF.

A word on this clonotype: The junction shows a germline mismatch at one end, possibly a read error. The V gene is TRBV14, the J gene TRBJ2-3; 8 nucleotides agree with TRBD2. The germline CDR1 and CDR2 sequences are SGHDN and FVKESK. This CDR3 has 16 residues. This chain's CDR3 is CASSQDGAGVSDTPFF. The DNA for the CDR3 is TGTGCCAGCAGCCAAGACGGAGCGGGGGTGTCGGATACGCCGTTTTTT. The full variable domain, rest sourced from reference TRBV14 and TRBJ2-3, is EAGVTQFPSHSVIEKGQTVTLRCDPISGHDNLYWYRRVMGKEIKFLLHFVKESKQDESGMPNNRFLAERTGGTYSTLKVQPAELEDSGVYFCASSQDGAGVSDTPFFGPGTRLTVL.

The rearrangement uses TRBV6-1 and TRBJ2-1; TRBD2 might be the D (5 bases). There are 16 residues in the CDR3. CDR1 and CDR2 (germline): MNHNS, SASEGT. Between the trimmed V and J ends, which lost 6 bases and 0 bases, there was a span of 15 bases. The CDR3 DNA is TGTGCCAGCAGGGCCCGGGGTGTCAGCTCCTACAATGAGCAGTTCTTC. Its protein product is CASRARGVSSYNEQFF.

This clonotype was detected only a few times. The chain has TRBV30 and TRBJ1-4; D gene unclear. Germline CDR1 reads GTSNPN; CDR2 reads SVGIG (reference sequence). The CDR3 sequence is 11 residues long. V lost 3 bases to trimming and J lost 8 bases, with 7 bases between them. CDR3 residues: CAWRTGEKLFF. The CDR3 nucleotides are TGTGCCTGGAGGACCGGGGAAAAACTGTTTTTT.

A few counts support this clonotype. The V gene is TRBV6-1, the J gene TRBJ1-2; TRBD1 matches 9 bases. Germline values: CDR1 MNHNS, CDR2 SASEGT. After removal of 6 bases from V and 5 bases from J, the junction contained 4 bases not matched to a gene. The CDR3 extends over 13 amino acids. CDR3 protein: CASRGQGTYGYTF. The CDR3 DNA sequence: TGTGCCAGCAGGGGACAGGGAACATATGGCTACACCTTC.

The J gene is TRBJ2-7, the V gene TRBV6-2 or TRBV6-3; no firm D call. Germline V gene data show CDR1 as MNHEY and CDR2 as SVGEGT. CDR3 size: 14 residues. Trimming took off 2 bases at V and 3 bases at J, with 11 bases between the two ends. The CDR3 protein is CASSYGPYLYEQYF. For the CDR3, the DNA is TGTGCCAGCAGTTACGGGCCGTATCTCTACGAGCAGTACTTC.

Many counts were recorded for this clonotype. The genes are TRBV7-2 and TRBJ1-4, with 7 bases matching TRBD1. CDR3 length: 13 amino acids. Trimming at V came to 6 bases and at J to 6 bases, leaving 4 bases not matched to a gene. Germline assignment: CDR1 SGHTA and CDR2 FQGNSA. CDR3: CASRRDSHEKLFF. The CDR3 DNA reads as TGTGCCAGCAGACGGGACAGTCATGAAAAACTGTTTTTT.

The chain has TRBV6-2 or TRBV6-3 and TRBJ1-5; TRBD1 is a possible D gene (6 bases). The CDR3 is made up of 11 amino acids. Germline lookup yields CDR1 MNHEY and CDR2 SVGEGT. Trimming left V 5 bases short and J 11 bases short, with 10 bases between. The chain's CDR3 is CASSTTGSQHF. In nucleotides, the CDR3 is TGTGCCAGCAGTACTACAGGGTCCCAGCATTTT.

This clonotype has only a few counts. The V call is TRBV6-1, the J call TRBJ1-5; 7 bases are shared with TRBD1. After removal of 4 bases from V and 5 bases from J, the junction contained 8 bases not matched to a gene. This CDR3 contains 15 residues. CDR1 is MNHNS, CDR2 SASEGT, per germline. In DNA, the CDR3 is TGTGCCAGCAGTGCCTCGACAGGGCGAGATCAGCCCCAGCATTTT. Encoded protein: CASSASTGRDQPQHF.

The chain uses TRBV2 and TRBJ1-4; the D gene is possibly TRBD1 (6 bases). The CDR3 contains 16 residues. The V gene lost 2 bases and the J gene lost 7 bases, with 17 bases spanning the gap. CDR1 and CDR2 (germline): SNHLY, FYNNEI. In DNA, the CDR3 is TGTGCCAGCAGTGAACTTCCGGGGGCGCGCGGTGAAAAACTGTTTTTT. Amino acids: CASSELPGARGEKLFF.

This clonotype was seen repeatedly, ten times or more. V and J are TRBV7-9 and TRBJ2-3; a weak D match, TRBD2 (6 bases). The CDR3 length is 16 residues. Germline V gene sequence: CDR1 SEHNR, CDR2 FQNEAQ (reference sequence). The germline V and J ends were trimmed by 8 bases and 4 bases, with 22 bases remaining between them. The CDR3 sequence: CASRSPRDSLADTQYF. The CDR3 nucleotides read TGTGCCAGCCGTTCCCCCCGGGACTCTTTAGCAGATACGCAGTATTTT.